This T cell receptor beta chain was retrieved from a study of radiation and T cells in renal cell carcinoma. The study, taken as a whole, reports: No pretreatment tumor biopsies were available for baseline clonotypes. In blood, top tumor clones expanded by 2 weeks, shrinking by 4.

Time point given: baseline pretreatment blood. Treatment described: 15 Gy SBRT to primary tumor, nephrectomy 4 weeks later. After SBRT, blood was collected at 2 and 4 weeks, plus baseline. The patient's renal cell carcinoma had clear cell pathology. Libraries were prepared by immunoSEQ multiplex PCR; TCRdb keeps only in-frame clonotypes and omits some of them. The sample carries 40,000 to 60,000 clones, about 83% recorded once. Remarks on this clone: Its antigen remains unidentified.

CDR1 and CDR2 (germline): SGHNT, YENEEA. V lost 0 bases, J lost 5 bases, and 10 bases lay in between. This CDR3 spans 14 amino acids. This receptor was obtained from a woman in her seventies with renal cell carcinoma. Material: blood, obtained from a patient whose treatment included radiotherapy and nephrectomy. This chain connects TRBV11-3 to TRBJ1-1; D unclear. DNA of the CDR3: TGTGCCAGCAGCTTAGATAACCGGGCGACTGAAGCTTTCTTT. Protein product: CASSLDNRATEAFF.